This TCR beta chain was profiled in a study of shared clonotypes between healthy human individuals. Study conclusions and caveats: In this cohort, only blood was sampled, and tissue repertoires likely differ.

The V end lost 1 base, the J end lost 7 bases, and 14 bases lay between the germline ends. This CDR3 has 14 residues. CDR1 is LNHNV and CDR2 is YYDKDF in the germline V gene (reference sequence). Deep-level running was used for the assay. In the study's own analysis: Junction-only immunoSEQ data arrived without quality scores, meaning filtering differed. Assay used: immunoSEQ multiplex PCR; TCRdb lists only in-frame clones, some missing. D and trimming come from the DNA, and the V and J calls and clone size come from that table. The table shows a few hundred thousand clones, with around 78% occurring only once. As regards this clone: Its antigen is not identified.

This receptor was obtained from a woman in her 40s in good health. Some clones in this sample may be carry-over from other donors' samples. The sample was PBMCs. This chain uses TRBV15 with TRBJ2-7, with D perhaps matching TRBD2 (5 bases). CDR3 in amino acids: CATSRVTRSGEQYF. The DNA of the CDR3 is TGTGCCACCAGCAGAGTAACTCGGTCGGGGGAGCAGTACTTC.